These 23 T cell receptor beta chains share one sample of origin, sequenced in a study of blood T cell repertoires in COVID-19. Profiling relied on immunoSEQ multiplex PCR, and the TCRdb table lists in-frame clones only, not all of them. The sample has under 300,000 clones; over 75% are singletons. Sequencing was done on a sample of PBMCs or T cells enriched from blood (not recorded which). The source of these receptors is a middle-aged woman who had been exposed to COVID-19.

In its sample, this clone was seen once. The V gene is TRBV9, the J gene TRBJ2-1, with TRBD2 matching over 9 bases. CDR1 and CDR2 (germline): SGDLS, YYNGEE. The CDR3 is 16 residues long. Trimming took 4 bases from V and 2 from J; bases not matched to a gene: 7. CDR3 nucleotides: TGTGCCAGCAGCTTACCTGGACTAGCGACCTACAATGAGCAGTTCTTC. Translation gives CASSLPGLATYNEQFF.

The genes are TRBV28 and TRBJ1-2; D ambiguous. The CDR3 spans 12 residues. CDR1 is MDHEN and CDR2 is SYDVKM in the germline V gene. The V end lost 3 bases, the J end lost 7 bases, and 9 bases lay between the germline ends. CDR3 in DNA: TGTGCCAGCAGTTTCCCCAGATCTGGCTACACCTTC. Amino acid sequence: CASSFPRSGYTF.

The DNA of the CDR3 is TGTGCCAGCACCCCTGGGGCAGAGAACACTGAAGCTTTCTTT. Its translation: CASTPGAENTEAFF. V usage is TRBV5-4 and J usage is TRBJ1-1, with D tentatively TRBD1 (5 bases). This CDR3 has 14 amino acids. Trimming shortened V by 6 bases and J by 1 base, and 13 bases separated the two germline ends. Per germline, CDR1 SGHNT and CDR2 YYREEE (reference sequence).

V gene TRBV7-8 combines with J gene TRBJ1-3, with D hard to call. V was clipped by 1 base and J by 0 bases, with 10 bases between them. The CDR3 loop spans 16 amino acids. Germline V gene lookup returns CDR1 SGHVS and CDR2 FQNEAQ. The CDR3 is CASSLVARSSGNTIYF. CDR3 bases: TGTGCCAGCAGCTTAGTTGCCCGGAGCTCTGGAAACACCATATATTTT.

This clone was seen a single time. The rearrangement joins TRBV6-5 to TRBJ1-2, with TRBD1 as a possible D gene (5 bases). With 5 bases removed from V and 1 base from J, the gap between germline ends came to 14 bases. The CDR3 contains 15 residues. Germline-derived CDR1 and CDR2 are MNHEY and SVGAGI. CDR3 sequence (DNA): TGTGCCAGCAGTACTCGCGGAGGGGATAACTATGGCTACACCTTC. It specifies CASSTRGGDNYGYTF.

The rearrangement uses TRBV18 and TRBJ1-2; 11 bases line up with TRBD1. The CDR3 contains 15 residues. V lost 3 bases, J lost 6 bases, and 6 bases stayed unmatched. Germline CDR1 reads KGHSH; CDR2 reads LQKENI. The CDR3, as DNA: TGTGCCAGCTCACCGAAGCCGGACAGGGGGCATGGCTACACCTTC. Amino acids: CASSPKPDRGHGYTF.

Details on this clone: An end of the junction differs from the germline gene, which may be a read error. The chain has TRBV7-7 and TRBJ2-1; TRBD2 is a possible D gene (6 bases). The germline CDR1 and CDR2 sequences are SSHAT and FNYEAQ (reference sequence). This CDR3 region has 13 residues. Written as DNA, the CDR3 is TGTGCTAGCAGCTTAGCGCGGGGAAATGAGCAGTTCTTC. This encodes CASSLARGNEQFF.

The chain has TRBV5-4 and TRBJ2-1; 7 bases match TRBD1. Losses at the gene ends were 4 bases for V and 0 bases for J; bases not matched to a gene: 4. Germline CDR1 is SGHNT and CDR2 is YYREEE (reference sequence). The CDR3 is 15 residues long. Here the CDR3 DNA reads TGTGCCAGCAGCCTGGACAGGAGCTCCTACAATGAGCAGTTCTTC. Its protein product is CASSLDRSSYNEQFF.

The chain recombines TRBV11-1 with TRBJ1-4; D is ambiguous. V was trimmed by 3 bases and J by 14 bases, leaving 16 bases between them. The CDR3 is 13 amino acids. Germline CDR1 and CDR2: SGHAT and FQDESV (reference sequence). The CDR3 DNA follows: TGTGCCAGCAGCTTCGTTCAAACAACCCCCCTGTTTTTT. As protein: CASSFVQTTPLFF. The full variable domain, in which reference TRBV11-1 and TRBJ1-4 provide the parts outside the CDR3, is EAEVAQSPRYKITEKSQAVAFWCDPISGHATLYWYRQILGQGPELLVQFQDESVVDDSQLPKDRFSAERLKGVDSTLKIQPAELGDSAMYLCASSFVQTTPLFFGSGTQLSVL.

Here the CDR3 reads CASSDSRQGRETQYF. The DNA of the CDR3 is TGCGCCAGCAGTGATTCGCGACAGGGTAGAGAGACCCAGTACTTC. The rearrangement joins TRBV10-1 to TRBJ2-5; 7 bases are a match to TRBD1. After removal of 3 bases from V and 4 bases from J, the junction contained 8 bases not matched to a gene. This CDR3 has 15 amino acids. In germline, CDR1 is WNHNN, CDR2 SYGVQD (reference sequence).

The chain recombines TRBV1 with TRBJ2-7; the table's D call, TRBD2, was not checked against the DNA. TRBV1 is a pseudogene. The CDR3 spans 19 residues. As DNA, the CDR3 is TGCACCAGCAGCCAAGATGGGACTAGCGAAGACGAATCCCCTAACGAGCAGTACGTC. It codes for CTSSQDGTSEDESPNEQYV.

V gene TRBV28 combines with J gene TRBJ1-1; D possibly corresponds to TRBD1 (5 bases). V shed 6 bases and J shed 0 bases, with 14 bases lying between them. The CDR3 runs 15 residues. In germline, CDR1 is MDHEN, CDR2 SYDVKM. CDR3 nucleotides: TGTGCCAGCAGCATTCAACAGGTTTTGAACACTGAAGCTTTCTTT. Its translation: CASSIQQVLNTEAFF.

The chain couples TRBV28 to TRBJ2-1; 7 bases align to TRBD2. The CDR3 spans 15 residues. Germline V lookup: CDR1 MDHEN, CDR2 SYDVKM. The J segment lost 5 bases and the V segment lost 6 bases, leaving 10 bases of the junction unmatched. The CDR3 region is CASRLPSGGNNEQFF. For the CDR3, the DNA is TGTGCCAGCAGGCTCCCCTCCGGGGGGAACAATGAGCAGTTCTTC.

The gene calls are TRBV5-5 and TRBJ1-5, with no clear D. Trimming removed 0 bases from V and 4 bases from J, with 5 bases in between. Germline V gene lookup returns CDR1 SGHKS and CDR2 YYEKEE (reference sequence). CDR3 length equals 13 residues. This CDR3 is CASSLAVNQPQHF. The CDR3 nucleotides read TGTGCCAGCAGCTTGGCGGTAAATCAGCCCCAGCATTTT.

The chain recombines TRBV14 with TRBJ1-2, with no clear D. The CDR3 runs 12 residues. Per germline, CDR1 SGHDN and CDR2 FVKESK. With 0 bases removed from V and 6 bases from J, the gap between germline ends came to 5 bases. The CDR3 protein is CASSQESDGYTF. The CDR3 nucleotides read TGTGCCAGCAGCCAAGAATCGGATGGCTACACCTTC.

The V call is TRBV19, the J call TRBJ2-2; D is unclear. V was pared by 6 bases and J by 4 bases, with 12 bases between. Germline V gives CDR1 LNHDA, CDR2 SQIVND (reference sequence). CDR3 size: 14 residues. CDR3 DNA: TGTGCCAGTAGCACCTCCGGGTCCACCGGGGAGCTGTTTTTT. Its translation is CASSTSGSTGELFF.

The chain joins TRBV6-1 to TRBJ2-5, with TRBD2 identical over 8 bases. Trimming cost V 4 bases and J 2 bases; bases outside gene matches: 9. Germline values: CDR1 MNHNS, CDR2 SASEGT. The CDR3 sequence is 16 residues long. CDR3 region: CASSVPGLVAQETQYF. CDR3 nucleotide sequence: TGTGCCAGCAGTGTTCCGGGACTAGTTGCTCAAGAGACCCAGTACTTC.

The chain combines TRBV12-3 or TRBV12-4 with TRBJ1-1; weak D call: TRBD1 (6 bases). Trimming shortened V by 4 bases and J by 5 bases, and 11 bases separated the two germline ends. CDR3 size: 13 residues. The CDR3 DNA reads as TGTGCCAGCAGTTCCAGGGGCGGAACTGAAGCTTTCTTT. This gives the protein CASSSRGGTEAFF.

The J gene is TRBJ1-5, the V gene TRBV6-1; D may be TRBD1 (6 bases). Between the trimmed V and J ends, which lost 0 bases and 0 bases, there was a span of 12 bases. CDR1 is MNHNS and CDR2 is SASEGT in the germline V gene. This CDR3 spans 17 amino acids. The CDR3 DNA follows: TGTGCCAGCAGTGAAGCGGGGGGGCTCTATAGCAATCAGCCCCAGCATTTT. The encoded protein is CASSEAGGLYSNQPQHF.

This clone occurred once. The chain joins TRBV6-7 to TRBJ1-5, with TRBD1 matching over 7 bases. TRBV6-7 is labeled an ORF, and its function is uncertain. J was trimmed by 9 bases and V by 5 bases; bases with no gene match: 13. The CDR3 sequence is 15 residues long. The CDR3, as DNA: TGTGCCAGCAGTAACTACAGGGGCCGGAACTGGCCCCAGCATTTT. Amino acid sequence: CASSNYRGRNWPQHF.

This clone came up once. The rearrangement joins TRBV2 to TRBJ1-4; D remains ambiguous. Between the trimmed V and J ends, which lost 7 bases and 6 bases, there was a span of 6 bases. The CDR3 has 11 amino acids. The germline V gene has CDR1 SNHLY and CDR2 FYNNEI. This CDR3 is CASMRDEKLFF. For the CDR3, the DNA is TGTGCCAGCATGAGGGATGAAAAACTGTTTTTT. The full variable domain, in which reference TRBV2 and TRBJ1-4 provide the parts outside the CDR3, is EPEVTQTPSHQVTQMGQEVILRCVPISNHLYFYWYRQILGQKVEFLVSFYNNEISEKSEIFDDQFSVERPDGSNFTLKIRSTKLEDSAMYFCASMRDEKLFFGSGTQLSVL.

V usage is TRBV3-1 (or the pseudogene TRBV3-2) and J usage is TRBJ2-7, with D perhaps TRBD1 (7 bases). This CDR3 region has 13 residues. Germline V CDR1 and CDR2: LGHDT, YNNKEL (reference sequence). V dropped 5 bases and J dropped 2 bases, with 10 bases sitting between them. CDR3 nucleotide sequence: TGTGCCAGCAGCGACAGGGAGGCCTACGAGCAGTACTTC. This encodes CASSDREAYEQYF.

The rearrangement joins TRBV7-2 to TRBJ2-3; D not certain. The V gene lost 0 bases and the J gene lost 7 bases, with 8 bases spanning the gap. The germline CDR1 and CDR2 sequences are SGHTA and FQGNSA. The CDR3 loop spans 13 amino acids. CDR3 region: CASSLAADNTQYF. The CDR3 DNA sequence: TGTGCCAGCAGCTTAGCGGCAGACAATACGCAGTATTTT.